This TCR beta chain derives from a study of cytomegalovirus exposure and HLA in healthy donors. Study background: Some 77 million unique TCRs from HLA-typed donors were held in an early release of data.

The CDR3 sequence is 14 residues long. CDR1 and CDR2 from the germline V gene are KGHSH and LQKENI. V lost 2 bases to trimming and J lost 6 bases, with 11 bases between them. Study-wide results and caveats: Using the classifier, cytomegalovirus status was reportedly diagnosed with high specificity and sensitivity. Serostatus for CMV was the only available immune exposure information.

The PCR used 60 Vbeta and 13 Jbeta primers. Using immunoSEQ multiplex PCR, the repertoire was profiled, and TCRdb retains in-frame clones only, with some absent. The sample consists of a few hundred thousand clones, 75% to 90% of them appearing once. Notes on this clone: What it recognizes is unknown.

The gene calls are TRBV18 and TRBJ1-5, with D unclear. The receptor comes from a girl aged 2 to 10 in good health and CMV-seronegative. The specimen sequenced was PBMCs. DNA for the CDR3: TGTGCCAGCTCACCAAGTCTAGAGGTTCAGCCCCAGCATTTT. Its translation: CASSPSLEVQPQHF.